These T cell receptor beta chains were read from a single sample in a study of vaccination effects on CD4 cells after COVID-19. Their target antigens are unknown. Produced via immunoSEQ multiplex PCR; TCRdb's table is partial and in-frame only. This sample has roughly 61,000 clones, with about four fifths found just once. The sequencing used CD4+ T cells from PBMCs cultured with HCoV-229E spike peptides, collected before COVID-19 vaccination. The receptors come from a human donor who received a COVID-19 vaccine. Each CDR3 is given with its conserved first and last residue. Fields, in order: J gene, D gene, clone size, V gene, CDR3 protein, CDR3 DNA. The D gene is left open where the match is weak. Not every row has a clone size; where given, it reads once, few, many or a size class.

TRBJ1-2	TRBD1	.	TRBV30	CAWGLDRLGYGYTF	TGTGCCTGGGGGCTGGACAGGTTGGGCTATGGCTACACCTTC
TRBJ1-2	.	.	TRBV4-3	CASSQDMNKPYGYTF	TGCGCCAGCAGCCAAGATATGAACAAACCTTATGGCTACACCTTC
TRBJ1-5	.	once	TRBV18	CASSPGLIQHF	TGTGCCAGCTCACCGGGCTTAATCCAGCATTTT
TRBJ1-3	.	.	TRBV21-1	CASSKSRGNAGNTIYF	TGTGCCAGCAGCAAAAGTAGGGGGAATGCGGGAAACACCATATATTTT
TRBJ2-1	TRBD2	.	TRBV11-2	CASSSGPLALAGNEQFF	TGTGCCAGCAGCTCGGGCCCACTGGCACTAGCGGGGAATGAGCAGTTCTTC
TRBJ2-1	TRBD2	once	TRBV6-6	CASSRKAAGGGIVNEQFF	TGTGCCAGCAGTCGGAAGGCAGCGGGGGGTGGTATCGTGAATGAGCAGTTCTTC
TRBJ1-5	.	.	TRBV5-8	CASSLEPGGNQPQHF	TGTGCCAGCAGCTTGGAACCCGGTGGGAATCAGCCCCAGCATTTT
TRBJ1-6	.	.	TRBV12-5	CASGLVLLPQDGLGNSPLHF	TGTGCTAGTGGTTTGGTACTTCTTCCCCAGGACGGTTTAGGTAATTCACCCCTCCACTTT
TRBJ2-2	TRBD1	.	TRBV6-5	CASAGQGATGELFF	TGTGCCAGCGCTGGACAGGGGGCGACCGGGGAGCTGTTTTTT
TRBJ2-5	.	.	TRBV18	CASSPQVREQETQYF	TGTGCCAGCTCACCCCAAGTCAGAGAACAAGAGACCCAGTACTTC
TRBJ2-1	TRBD2	.	TRBV12-5	CASGLVRGLSSYNEQFF	TGTGCTAGTGGTTTGGTACGGGGACTAAGCTCCTACAATGAGCAGTTCTTC
TRBJ1-1	TRBD1	.	TRBV5-1	CASSSRKGGIEAFF	TGCGCCAGCAGCTCCCGAAAAGGGGGCATTGAAGCTTTCTTT
TRBJ2-5	.	.	TRBV10-3	CAISESGLAAETQYF	TGTGCCATCAGTGAGTCGGGGCTGGCCGCGGAGACCCAGTACTTC
TRBJ1-5	.	.	TRBV7-2	CASSLEGSNQPQHF	TGTGCCAGCAGCTTAGAGGGCAGCAATCAGCCCCAGCATTTT
TRBJ1-1	.	.	TRBV27	CASRVTAATEAFF	TGTGCCAGCAGGGTGACAGCAGCGACTGAAGCTTTCTTT
TRBJ2-1	TRBD2	once	TRBV27	CASSFTSGAYNEQFF	TGTGCCAGCAGTTTTACTAGCGGGGCCTACAATGAGCAGTTCTTC
TRBJ1-3	.	.	TRBV4-1	CASSRRNGTLDLLLNSGNTIYF	TGCGCCAGCAGCCGCAGGAACGGGACCCTGGACCTTTTGCTCAACTCTGGAAACACCATATATTTT
TRBJ2-5	TRBD2	.	TRBV9	CASSRTSGGSRETQYF	TGTGCCAGCTCCCGGACTAGCGGGGGGAGTAGGGAGACCCAGTACTTC
TRBJ2-1	.	few	TRBV5-6	CASSPMAEDNEQFF	TGTGCCAGCAGCCCCATGGCCGAAGACAATGAGCAGTTCTTC
TRBJ1-2	.	.	TRBV3-1/TRBV3-2	CASSHRTGYGTNYGYTF	TGTGCCAGCAGCCACCGGACGGGTTACGGAACTAACTATGGCTACACCTTC
TRBJ1-2	TRBD1	.	TRBV9	CASSPGQGDYGYTF	TGTGCCAGCAGCCCAGGACAGGGCGACTATGGCTACACCTTC
TRBJ1-2	.	.	TRBV12-3/TRBV12-4	CASSLNSPHGYTF	TGTGCCAGCAGTTTAAACAGTCCGCATGGCTACACCTTC
TRBJ1-2	.	.	TRBV29-1	CSVDGGSGYTF	TGCAGCGTTGATGGAGGGAGCGGCTACACCTTC
TRBJ2-5	TRBD1	.	TRBV7-3	CASSLRATGGVRQETQYF	TGTGCCAGCAGCTTACGGGCGACAGGGGGTGTTCGTCAAGAGACCCAGTACTTC
TRBJ2-3	TRBD2	.	TRBV7-2	CASILRAGADTQYF	TGTGCCAGCATCCTAAGGGCGGGGGCAGATACGCAGTATTTT
TRBJ2-5	.	.	TRBV24-1	CATSDNRQDGETQYF	TGTGCCACCAGTGATAATCGACAGGATGGAGAGACCCAGTACTTC
TRBJ1-2	.	.	TRBV6-5	CATRWGVSYTF	TGTGCCACCCGATGGGGGGTCAGCTACACCTTC
TRBJ1-4	.	.	TRBV6-5	CASSYSSQMSEKLFF	TGTGCCAGCAGTTACTCGAGCCAGATGAGTGAAAAACTGTTTTTT